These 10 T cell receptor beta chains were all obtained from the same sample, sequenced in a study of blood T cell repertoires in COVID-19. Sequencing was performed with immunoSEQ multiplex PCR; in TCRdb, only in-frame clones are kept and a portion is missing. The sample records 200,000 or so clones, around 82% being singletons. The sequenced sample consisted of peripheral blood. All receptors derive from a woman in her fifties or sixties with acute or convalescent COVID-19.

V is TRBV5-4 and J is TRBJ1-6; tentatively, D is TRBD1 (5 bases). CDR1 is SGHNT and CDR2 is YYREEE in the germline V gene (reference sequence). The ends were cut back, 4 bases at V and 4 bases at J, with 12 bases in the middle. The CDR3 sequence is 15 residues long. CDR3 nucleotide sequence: TGTGCCAGCAGCGGCGGGGCTGAATATAATTCACCCCTCCACTTT. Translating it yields CASSGGAEYNSPLHF.

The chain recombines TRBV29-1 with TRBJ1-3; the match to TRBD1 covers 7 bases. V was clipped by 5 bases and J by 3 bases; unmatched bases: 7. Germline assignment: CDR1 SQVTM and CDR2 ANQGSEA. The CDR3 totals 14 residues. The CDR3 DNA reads TGCAGCGTTTCGACAGGGTTAGGTGGAAACACCATATATTTT. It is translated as CSVSTGLGGNTIYF.

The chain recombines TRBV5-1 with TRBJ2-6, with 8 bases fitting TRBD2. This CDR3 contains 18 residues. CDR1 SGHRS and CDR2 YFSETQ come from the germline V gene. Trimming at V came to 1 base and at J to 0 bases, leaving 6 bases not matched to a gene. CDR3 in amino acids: CASSLMRGANSGANVLTF. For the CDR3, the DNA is TGCGCCAGCAGCTTGATGCGGGGGGCCAACTCTGGGGCCAACGTCCTGACTTTC.

Written as DNA, the CDR3 is TGTGCCAGCAGCCGAAGGGAGGCGAACTATGGCTACACCTTC. This translates into CASSRREANYGYTF. The V call is TRBV3-1 (or the pseudogene TRBV3-2), the J call TRBJ1-2; D ambiguous. Germline assignment: CDR1 LGHDT and CDR2 YNNKEL (reference sequence). The V end lost 4 bases, the J end lost 2 bases, and 11 bases lay between the germline ends. CDR3 length equals 14 residues.

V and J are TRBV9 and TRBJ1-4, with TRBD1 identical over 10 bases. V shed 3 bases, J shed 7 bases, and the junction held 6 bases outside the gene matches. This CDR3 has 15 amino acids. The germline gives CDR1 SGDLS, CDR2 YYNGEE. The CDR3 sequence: CASSADRGRPEKLFF. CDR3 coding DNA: TGTGCCAGCAGCGCCGACAGGGGGCGCCCTGAAAAACTGTTTTTT.

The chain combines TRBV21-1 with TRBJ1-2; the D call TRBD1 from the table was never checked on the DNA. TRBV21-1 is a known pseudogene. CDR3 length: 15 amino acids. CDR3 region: CASSNGLRDTYGYTF. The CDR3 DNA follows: TGTGCCAGCAGCAATGGGCTCCGGGACACCTATGGCTACACCTTC.

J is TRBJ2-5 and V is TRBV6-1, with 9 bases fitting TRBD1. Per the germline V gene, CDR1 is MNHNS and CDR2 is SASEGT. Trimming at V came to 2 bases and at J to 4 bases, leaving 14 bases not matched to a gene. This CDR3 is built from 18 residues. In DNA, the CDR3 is TGTGCCAGCAGTGAAACCATATTACGGACAGGGGTAACAGAGACCCAGTACTTC. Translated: CASSETILRTGVTETQYF.

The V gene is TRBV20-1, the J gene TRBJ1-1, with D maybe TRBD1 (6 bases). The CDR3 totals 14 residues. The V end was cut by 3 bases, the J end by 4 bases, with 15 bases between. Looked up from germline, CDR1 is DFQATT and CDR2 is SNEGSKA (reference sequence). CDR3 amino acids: CSASYRARGTEAFF. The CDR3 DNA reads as TGCAGTGCTAGTTACAGGGCCAGGGGCACTGAAGCTTTCTTT.

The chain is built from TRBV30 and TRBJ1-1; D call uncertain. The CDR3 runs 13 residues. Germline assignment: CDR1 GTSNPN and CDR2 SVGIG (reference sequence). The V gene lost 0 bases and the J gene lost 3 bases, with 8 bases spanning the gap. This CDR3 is CAWSVRGDTEAFF. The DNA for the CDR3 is TGTGCCTGGAGTGTACGGGGAGACACTGAAGCTTTCTTT.

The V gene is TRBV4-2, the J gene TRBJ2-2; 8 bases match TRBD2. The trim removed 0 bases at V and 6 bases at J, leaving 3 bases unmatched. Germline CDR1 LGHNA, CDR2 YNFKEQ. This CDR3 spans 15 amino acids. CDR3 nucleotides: TGTGCCAGCAGCCAAGATACGGGGGGGCCCGGGGAGCTGTTTTTT. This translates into CASSQDTGGPGELFF.